This passage covers 25 T cell receptor beta chains from one sample sequenced in a study of T-cell memory formation after mild COVID-19. One entry per CDR3 protein, called by TCRdb with MiXCR from the 5' RACE reads. The table includes around 370,000 distinct CDR3 sequences, more than 20% detected once. Sequencing was carried out using PBMCs or a T cell subset sorted from them (not recorded which). The origin of the receptors is an adult woman who had mild COVID-19 (a few samples of this study predate the infection). Cell type and time point are not known.

V is TRBV7-9 and J is TRBJ1-3; the match to TRBD1 covers 9 bases. V trimming: 3 bases; J trimming: 2 bases; junction bases outside the gene matches: 2. This CDR3 comprises 15 residues. Germline V gives CDR1 SEHNR, CDR2 FQNEAQ (reference sequence). Here the CDR3 reads CASSFRDRAGNTIYF. The CDR3 DNA sequence: TGTGCCAGCAGCTTCCGGGACAGGGCTGGAAACACCATATATTTT.

This clonotype was recorded a few times. CDR3 DNA sequence: TGTGCCAGCAGTTACACTCTTGGGTTCTGGGTTGGACAGCCCCAGCATTTT. Translating gives CASSYTLGFWVGQPQHF. The chain uses TRBV6-2 or TRBV6-3 and TRBJ1-5, with unresolved D. Germline V lookup: CDR1 MNHEY, CDR2 SVGEGT. The CDR3 spans 17 residues. Trimming took off 2 bases at V and 7 bases at J, with 21 bases between the two ends.

V and J are TRBV11-2 and TRBJ2-3; 7 positions match TRBD2. Germline V gene sequence: CDR1 SGHAT, CDR2 FQNNGV. The CDR3 consists of 16 residues. With V trimmed by 1 base and J by 0 bases, 4 bases remained unmatched. The CDR3: CASSLGAGISTDTQYF. CDR3 nucleotide sequence: TGTGCCAGCAGCTTAGGAGCGGGGATAAGCACAGATACGCAGTATTTT.

The rearrangement links TRBV10-2 to TRBJ2-5, with D hard to call. V lost 2 bases and J lost 3, with 10 bases in between. Per the germline V gene, CDR1 is WSHSY and CDR2 is SAAADI. The CDR3 has 14 amino acids. The CDR3 protein is CASSEHRIEETQYF. CDR3 nucleotides: TGCGCCAGCAGTGAGCACAGAATAGAAGAGACCCAGTACTTC.

Many counts were recorded for this clonotype. This chain connects TRBV7-2 to TRBJ2-2, with D perhaps TRBD2 (6 bases). V was cut by 5 bases and J by 7 bases, with 17 bases left in between. Per the germline V gene, CDR1 is SGHTA and CDR2 is FQGNSA. The CDR3 sequence is 15 residues long. CDR3 amino acids: CASSARLGGDGELFF. CDR3 coding DNA: TGTGCCAGCAGCGCCCGACTAGGAGGGGACGGGGAGCTGTTTTTT.

The chain uses TRBV20-1 and TRBJ2-7, with D possibly being TRBD1 (6 bases). V lost 3 bases to trimming and J lost 3 bases, with 15 bases between them. The CDR3 covers 14 residues. The germline gives CDR1 DFQATT, CDR2 SNEGSKA (reference sequence). The CDR3 loop is CSASWTAKNYEQYF. The DNA of the CDR3 is TGCAGTGCTAGCTGGACAGCCAAGAACTACGAGCAGTACTTC.

V and J are TRBV5-1 and TRBJ2-3; the match to TRBD2 covers 8 bases. V was clipped by 4 bases and J by 2 bases; unmatched bases: 9. CDR1 SGHRS and CDR2 YFSETQ come from the germline V gene. CDR3 length: 16 amino acids. The CDR3 reads CASSPLRGAFTDTQYF. The CDR3 DNA sequence: TGCGCCAGCAGCCCCCTGCGGGGGGCCTTCACAGATACGCAGTATTTT. The entire variable domain, with the rest obtained from reference TRBV5-1 and TRBJ2-3, is as follows: KAGVTQTPRYLIKTRGQQVTLSCSPISGHRSVSWYQQTPGQGLQFLFEYFSETQRNKGNFPGRFSGRQFSNSRSEMNVSTLELGDSALYLCASSPLRGAFTDTQYFGPGTRLTVL.

This clonotype was picked up a small number of times. The CDR3 coding sequence is TGCGCCAGCAGCTTGGCCGGACAGCGGGAGGGCTACGAGCAGTACTTC. Its translation is CASSLAGQREGYEQYF. J is TRBJ2-7 and V is TRBV5-1, with 10 bases fitting TRBD2. Germline assignment: CDR1 SGHRS and CDR2 YFSETQ. The CDR3 totals 16 residues. The J segment lost 3 bases and the V segment lost 0 bases, leaving 6 bases of the junction unmatched.

The chain carries TRBV29-1 and TRBJ2-7, with a weak D call TRBD2 (7 bases). This CDR3 comprises 14 residues. Germline V gene data show CDR1 as SQVTM and CDR2 as ANQGSEA. Between the trimmed V and J ends, which lost 6 bases and 0 bases, there was a span of 15 bases. The CDR3 region is CSVNPGGVSYEQYF. CDR3 nucleotide sequence: TGCAGCGTCAACCCGGGGGGCGTCTCCTACGAGCAGTACTTC.

This clonotype was seen a handful of times. The chain employs TRBV7-9 and TRBJ1-1; tentative D call: TRBD1 (6 bases). With 10 bases removed from V and 5 bases from J, the gap between germline ends came to 17 bases. Per the germline V gene, CDR1 is SEHNR and CDR2 is FQNEAQ (reference sequence). The CDR3 consists of 13 residues. The CDR3 DNA follows: TGTGCCATCCAGGGGATTAGTAGGACTGAAGCTTTCTTT. This sequence encodes CAIQGISRTEAFF.

The chain recombines TRBV6-5 with TRBJ2-2; D is uncertain. Germline V gene data show CDR1 as MNHEY and CDR2 as SVGAGI. Trimming left V 8 bases short and J 4 bases short, with 5 bases between. The CDR3 is made up of 11 amino acids. CDR3 in amino acids: CASGFTGELFF. The DNA for the CDR3 is TGTGCCAGCGGATTCACCGGGGAGCTGTTTTTT.

The rearrangement uses TRBV12-3 or TRBV12-4 and TRBJ1-3; D gene unclear. The CDR3 spans 13 residues. The V end lost 2 bases, the J end lost 2 bases, and 4 bases lay between the germline ends. CDR3: CASSLLAGNTIYF. CDR3 nucleotide sequence: TGTGCCAGCAGTTTATTAGCTGGAAACACCATATATTTT.

The chain combines TRBV5-1 with TRBJ2-1; the D gene is possibly TRBD2 (5 bases). Germline V gene sequence: CDR1 SGHRS, CDR2 YFSETQ. The CDR3 totals 15 residues. V gave up 0 bases and J gave up 7 bases, with 14 bases separating them. The CDR3 reads CASSLAELPGNEQFF. CDR3 DNA sequence: TGCGCCAGCAGCTTGGCCGAACTACCGGGAAATGAGCAGTTCTTC.

This clonotype came up a few times. V is TRBV24-1 and J is TRBJ2-3, with D perhaps being TRBD1 or TRBD2 (5 bases each). Trimming stripped 5 bases from V and 12 bases from J, with 17 bases between. Germline loops: CDR1 KGHDR, CDR2 SFDVKD. The CDR3 contains 13 residues. CDR3 in amino acids: CATSVVGRGEQYF. The CDR3 bases are TGTGCCACCAGTGTAGTTGGTAGGGGAGAACAGTATTTT.

V usage is TRBV24-1 and J usage is TRBJ2-1; D not resolved. The CDR3 runs 12 residues. Between the trimmed V and J ends, which lost 0 bases and 8 bases, there was a span of 4 bases. Germline CDR1 KGHDR, CDR2 SFDVKD. The CDR3 spells CATSDLRDEQFF. Written as DNA, the CDR3 is TGTGCCACCAGTGATTTGAGGGATGAGCAGTTCTTC.

V gene TRBV7-2 combines with J gene TRBJ2-1, with no clear D. There are 15 residues in the CDR3. V lost 1 base and J 7 bases, leaving 14 bases between the germline ends. Germline assignment: CDR1 SGHTA and CDR2 FQGNSA. Here the CDR3 DNA reads TGTGCCAGCAGCTTAGAGGGTCGGATTGGGAATGAGCAGTTCTTC. It is translated as CASSLEGRIGNEQFF.

V gene TRBV24-1 combines with J gene TRBJ2-5, with TRBD2 matching 8 bases. The CDR3 length is 16 residues. With 1 base clipped from V and 3 bases from J, the junction kept 6 bases outside the gene matches. Germline V gene data show CDR1 as KGHDR and CDR2 as SFDVKD. CDR3 loop: CATSDFGTREEETQYF. CDR3 nucleotides: TGTGCCACCAGTGATTTCGGGACTAGAGAGGAAGAGACCCAGTACTTC.

This clonotype was found a few times. The chain is built from TRBV7-3 and TRBJ1-1; no clear D. In germline, CDR1 is SGHTA, CDR2 FQGTGA. V was clipped by 4 bases and J by 6 bases, with 6 bases between them. CDR3 size: 11 residues. For the CDR3, the DNA is TGTGCCAGCAGCTCCGGGGCTGAAGCTTTCTTT. Translating it yields CASSSGAEAFF.

This clonotype has just a few counts. V usage is TRBV7-8 and J usage is TRBJ2-3; no clear D. This CDR3 contains 12 residues. Trimming shortened V by 0 bases and J by 10 bases, and 8 bases separated the two germline ends. Per germline, CDR1 SGHVS and CDR2 FQNEAQ. This CDR3 reads CASSLAGGPQYF. In nucleotides, the CDR3 is TGTGCCAGCAGCTTAGCTGGTGGCCCGCAGTATTTT.

The chain couples TRBV7-8 to TRBJ1-4, with D uncertain. The CDR3 is 13 residues long. Germline CDR1 reads SGHVS; CDR2 reads FQNEAQ. V lost 1 base to trimming and J lost 7 bases, with 7 bases between them. The CDR3 here is CASSLGLAEKLFF. The CDR3 DNA follows: TGTGCCAGCAGCTTAGGGTTAGCTGAAAAACTGTTTTTT.

The table lists this clonotype with a few counts. V is TRBV10-3 and J is TRBJ1-1; D is perhaps TRBD1 (5 bases). Germline CDR1 ENHRY, CDR2 SYGVKD. This CDR3 contains 15 residues. The DNA for the CDR3 is TGTGCAACCATGGGGGGATGGGAAGAGAACACTGAAGCTTTCTTT. Translating it yields CATMGGWEENTEAFF.

V is TRBV5-1 and J is TRBJ1-1; possible D gene TRBD1, 6 bases. The CDR3 length is 15 residues. Germline V gene sequence: CDR1 SGHRS, CDR2 YFSETQ. Trimming removed 3 bases from V and 3 bases from J, with 15 bases in between. DNA of the CDR3: TGCGCCAGCAGCTGGAACAGGGCCCCACACACTGAAGCTTTCTTT. It is translated as CASSWNRAPHTEAFF.

The table lists this clonotype with a few counts. V and J are TRBV6-6 and TRBJ1-6; TRBD1 might be the D (6 bases). The CDR3 sequence is 12 residues long. Trimming took 5 bases from V and 11 from J, leaving 10 bases between them. Germline V CDR1 and CDR2: MNHNY, SVGAGI (reference sequence). The CDR3 DNA reads TGTGCCAGCAGTAATCAGGGGCCACCCCTCCACTTT. This sequence encodes CASSNQGPPLHF.

This clonotype appeared a few times. The V call is TRBV7-9, the J call TRBJ2-3; D gene uncertain. Germline V CDR1 and CDR2: SEHNR, FQNEAQ (reference sequence). The CDR3 covers 13 residues. Trimming removed 3 bases from V and 4 bases from J, with 8 bases in between. In nucleotides, the CDR3 is TGTGCCAGCAGCTTCCCACATCCAGATACGCAGTATTTT. This codes for CASSFPHPDTQYF.

The rearrangement uses TRBV11-2 and TRBJ1-3; D may be TRBD1 (5 bases). V lost 5 bases, J lost 0 bases, and 14 bases lay in between. The CDR3 consists of 16 residues. CDR1 is SGHAT and CDR2 is FQNNGV in the germline V gene. CDR3 coding DNA: TGTGCCAGCAGCACATACAGGATTTCCTCTGGAAACACCATATATTTT. This sequence encodes CASSTYRISSGNTIYF.